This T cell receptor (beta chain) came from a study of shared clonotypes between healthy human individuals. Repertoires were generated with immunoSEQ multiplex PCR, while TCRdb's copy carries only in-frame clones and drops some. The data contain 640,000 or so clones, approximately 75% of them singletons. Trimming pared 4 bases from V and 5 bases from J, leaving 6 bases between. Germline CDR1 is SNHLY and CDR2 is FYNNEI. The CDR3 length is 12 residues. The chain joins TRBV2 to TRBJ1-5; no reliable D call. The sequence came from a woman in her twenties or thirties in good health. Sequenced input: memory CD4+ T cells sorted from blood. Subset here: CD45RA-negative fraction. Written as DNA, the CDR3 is TGTGCCAGCAGTGTTCCTTATCAGCCCCAGCATTTT. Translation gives CASSVPYQPQHF.